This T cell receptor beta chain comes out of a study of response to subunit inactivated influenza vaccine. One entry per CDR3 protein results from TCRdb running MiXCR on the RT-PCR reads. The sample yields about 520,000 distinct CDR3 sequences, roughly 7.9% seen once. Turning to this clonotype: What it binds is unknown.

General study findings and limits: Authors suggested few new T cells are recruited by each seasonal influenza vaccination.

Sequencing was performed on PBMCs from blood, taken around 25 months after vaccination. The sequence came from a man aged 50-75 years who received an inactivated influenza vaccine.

The CDR3 nucleotides are TGTGCCAGCAGCTTAAGAAGAGGACTAGCGGAAAACACAGATACGCAGTATTTT. It codes for CASSLRRGLAENTDTQYF. The chain couples TRBV11-1 to TRBJ2-3; 10 bases are shared with TRBD2. V dropped 2 bases and J dropped 2; count of bases not matched to a gene: 10. This CDR3 region has 18 residues. Germline V lookup: CDR1 SGHAT, CDR2 FQDESV (reference sequence).